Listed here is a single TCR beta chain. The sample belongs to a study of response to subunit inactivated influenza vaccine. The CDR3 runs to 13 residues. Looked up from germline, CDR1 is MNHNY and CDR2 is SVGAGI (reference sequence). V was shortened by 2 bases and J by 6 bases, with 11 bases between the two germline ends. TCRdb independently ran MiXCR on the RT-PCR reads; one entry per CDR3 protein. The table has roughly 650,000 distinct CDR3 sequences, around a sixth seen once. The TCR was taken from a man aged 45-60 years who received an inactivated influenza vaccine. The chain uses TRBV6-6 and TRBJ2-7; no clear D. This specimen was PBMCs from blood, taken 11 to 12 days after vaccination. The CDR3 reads CASSYHPDSEQYF. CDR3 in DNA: TGTGCCAGCAGTTACCACCCAGACTCCGAGCAGTACTTC.